The 10 T cell receptor beta chains given below trace back to one sample, sequenced in a study of shared clonotypes between healthy human individuals. Clones were read by immunoSEQ multiplex PCR, and TCRdb kept only the in-frame ones, dropping some. The sample has approximately 590,000 clones, roughly 95% seen once. Naive-designated CD8 cells lacked CD45RO, were positively enriched for CCR7, and omitted terminally differentiated effector memory CD45RA+ cells. The sample consisted of naive CD8+ T cells sorted from blood. The receptors shown here come from a woman younger than 45 in good health.

This rearrangement joins TRBV7-9 to TRBJ1-2; no firm D call. Germline values: CDR1 SEHNR, CDR2 FQNEAQ (reference sequence). Trimming took 4 bases from V and 1 from J, leaving 7 bases between them. The CDR3 length is 13 residues. CDR3 coding DNA: TGTGCCAGCAGCTCCCATAGTAACTATGGCTACACCTTC. This sequence encodes CASSSHSNYGYTF.

This rearrangement joins TRBV2 to TRBJ1-3; D call uncertain. The V gene lost 0 bases and the J gene lost 0 bases, with 6 bases spanning the gap. The CDR3 totals 15 residues. Per germline, CDR1 SNHLY and CDR2 FYNNEI. The CDR3 region has the DNA TGTGCCAGCAGTGAAGCGGCGAGCTCTGGAAACACCATATATTTT. This gives the protein CASSEAASSGNTIYF.

This rearrangement joins TRBV18 to TRBJ2-5; TRBD2 agrees at 15 bases. In germline, CDR1 is KGHSH, CDR2 LQKENI. The CDR3 runs 17 residues. With 3 bases clipped from V and 4 bases from J, the junction kept 6 bases outside the gene matches. CDR3 DNA sequence: TGTGCCAGCTCACCTCGGGGGACTAGCGGGAGGCGAGAGACCCAGTACTTC. Its protein is CASSPRGTSGRRETQYF.

This clone came up once. J is TRBJ2-7 and V is TRBV7-8; 11 positions agree with TRBD2. The CDR3 length is 16 residues. Germline trimming cut 2 bases from V and 3 bases from J; bases unmatched to any gene: 6. Germline V CDR1 and CDR2: SGHVS, FQNEAQ. The CDR3 nucleotides read TGTGCCAGCAGCTTACAAGAGACTAGCGGGGACTACGAGCAGTACTTC. Its protein product is CASSLQETSGDYEQYF.

The chain links TRBV6-4 to TRBJ1-1; no reliable D call. The germline V and J ends were trimmed by 4 bases and 4 bases, with 13 bases remaining between them. CDR3 length: 14 amino acids. The germline V gene encodes CDR1 MRHNA and CDR2 SNTAGT. The CDR3 coding sequence is TGTGCCAGCAGTGTAACGGGAGATCCCACTGAAGCTTTCTTT. It specifies CASSVTGDPTEAFF.

The rearrangement uses TRBV9 and TRBJ1-1, with 8 positions matching TRBD1. This CDR3 contains 15 residues. The germline gives CDR1 SGDLS, CDR2 YYNGEE. Unmatched junction bases numbered 5, after V lost 3 bases and J lost 1 base. The CDR3, as DNA: TGTGCCAGCAGCGCAATACAGGGGGGGAACACTGAAGCTTTCTTT. Amino acids: CASSAIQGGNTEAFF. The whole variable domain, filled in from reference TRBV9 and TRBJ1-1, reads DSGVTQTPKHLITATGQRVTLRCSPRSGDLSVYWYQQSLDQGLQFLIQYYNGEERAKGNILERFSAQQFPDLHSELNLSSLELGDSALYFCASSAIQGGNTEAFFGQGTRLTVV.

This chain uses TRBV25-1 with TRBJ2-2; D unresolved. Germline V gene data show CDR1 as MGHDK and CDR2 as SYGVNS. The CDR3 is 13 amino acids. V gave up 3 bases and J gave up 4 bases, with 6 bases separating them. CDR3 DNA: TGTGCCAGCAGTGAGATGGGCACCGGGGAGCTGTTTTTT. As protein: CASSEMGTGELFF.

The rearrangement uses TRBV25-1 and TRBJ2-5, with a weak D call TRBD1 (6 bases). The V end lost 4 bases, the J end lost 5 bases, and 14 bases lay between the germline ends. The CDR3 has 14 residues. Germline V gives CDR1 MGHDK, CDR2 SYGVNS. CDR3 in amino acids: CASSVGRGWETQYF. DNA of the CDR3: TGTGCCAGCAGTGTCGGCAGGGGTTGGGAGACCCAGTACTTC.

The chain joins TRBV28 to TRBJ2-2; D gene unclear. The V gene lost 3 bases and the J gene lost 7 bases, with 9 bases spanning the gap. The CDR3 totals 13 residues. CDR1 is MDHEN and CDR2 is SYDVKM in the germline V gene. CDR3 in amino acids: CASSFRNGGELFF. The CDR3 DNA reads as TGTGCCAGCAGTTTTAGGAACGGCGGGGAGCTGTTTTTT.

The rearrangement links TRBV4-1 to TRBJ2-3; D gene ambiguous. The V gene's germline CDR1 is MGHRA and CDR2 YSYEKL. Trimming removed 0 bases from V and 2 bases from J, with 15 bases in between. The CDR3 sequence is 17 residues long. The CDR3 region is CASSQDGPSSSTDTQYF. The CDR3, as DNA: TGCGCCAGCAGCCAAGATGGGCCGTCCAGCTCCACAGATACGCAGTATTTT.